This T cell receptor beta chain appears in the sequencing data of a study of blood T cell repertoires in COVID-19. TCRdb keeps only in-frame clones here, not all; method: immunoSEQ multiplex PCR. The sample has over 200,000 clones, 70% to 90% seen once. V lost 10 bases to trimming and J lost 4 bases; unmatched junction nucleotides: 12. This CDR3 region has 14 residues. Germline CDR1 reads MDHEN; CDR2 reads SYDVKM. Sequencing input: PBMCs or T cells enriched from blood (not recorded which). The source is a middle-aged man who had recovered from COVID-19. The V and J genes are TRBV28 and TRBJ1-2; TRBD1 agrees at 7 bases. CDR3 in DNA: TGTGCCACTGCCCCCGGGACAGCAATCTATGGCTACACCTTC. Protein sequence: CATAPGTAIYGYTF.